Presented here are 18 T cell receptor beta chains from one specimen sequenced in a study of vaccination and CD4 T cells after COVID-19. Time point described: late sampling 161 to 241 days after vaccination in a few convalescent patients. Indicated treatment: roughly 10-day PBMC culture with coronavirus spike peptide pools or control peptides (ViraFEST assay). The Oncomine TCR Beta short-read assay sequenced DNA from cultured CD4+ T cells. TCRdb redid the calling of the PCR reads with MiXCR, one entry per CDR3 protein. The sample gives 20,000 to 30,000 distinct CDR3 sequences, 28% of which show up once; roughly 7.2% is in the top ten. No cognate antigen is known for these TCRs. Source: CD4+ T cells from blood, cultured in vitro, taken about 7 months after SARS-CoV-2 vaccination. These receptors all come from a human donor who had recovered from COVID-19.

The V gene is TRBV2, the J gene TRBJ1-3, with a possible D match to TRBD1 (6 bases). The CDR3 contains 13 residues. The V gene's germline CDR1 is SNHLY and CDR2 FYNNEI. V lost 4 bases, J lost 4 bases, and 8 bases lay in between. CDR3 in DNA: TGTGCCAGCAGTGCAGGGGTGGGAAACACCATATATTTT. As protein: CASSAGVGNTIYF.

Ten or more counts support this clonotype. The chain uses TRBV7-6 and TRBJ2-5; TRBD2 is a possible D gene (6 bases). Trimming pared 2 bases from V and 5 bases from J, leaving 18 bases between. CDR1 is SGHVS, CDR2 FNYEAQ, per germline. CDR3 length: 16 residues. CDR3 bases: TGTGCCAGCAGCTTACGGGGGTCTGACCGGTGGGAGACCCAGTACTTC. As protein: CASSLRGSDRWETQYF.

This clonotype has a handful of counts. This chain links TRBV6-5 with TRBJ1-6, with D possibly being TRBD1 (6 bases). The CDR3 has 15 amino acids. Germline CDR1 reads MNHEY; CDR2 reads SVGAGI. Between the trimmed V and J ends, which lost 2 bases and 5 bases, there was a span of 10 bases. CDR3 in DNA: TGTGCCAGCAGTTACGGGGGGCCAGATAATTCACCCCTCCACTTT. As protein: CASSYGGPDNSPLHF.

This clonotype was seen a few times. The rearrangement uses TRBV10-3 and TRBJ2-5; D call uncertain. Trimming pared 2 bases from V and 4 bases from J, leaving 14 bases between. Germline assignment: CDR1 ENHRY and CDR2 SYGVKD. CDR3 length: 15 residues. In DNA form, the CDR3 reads TGTGCCATCAGTGAGATGGGTCAGATGGGAGAGACCCAGTACTTC. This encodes CAISEMGQMGETQYF.

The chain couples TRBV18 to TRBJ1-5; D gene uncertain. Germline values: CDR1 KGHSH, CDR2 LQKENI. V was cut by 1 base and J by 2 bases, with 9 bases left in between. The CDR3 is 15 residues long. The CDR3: CASSPRGQGNQPQHF. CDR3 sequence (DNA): TGTGCCAGCTCACCACGGGGTCAGGGCAATCAGCCCCAGCATTTT. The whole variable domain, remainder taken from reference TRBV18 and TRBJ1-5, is NAGVMQNPRHLVRRRGQEARLRCSPMKGHSHVYWYRQLPEEGLKFMVYLQKENIIDESGMPKERFSAEFPKEGPSILRIQQVVRGDSAAYFCASSPRGQGNQPQHFGDGTRLSIL.

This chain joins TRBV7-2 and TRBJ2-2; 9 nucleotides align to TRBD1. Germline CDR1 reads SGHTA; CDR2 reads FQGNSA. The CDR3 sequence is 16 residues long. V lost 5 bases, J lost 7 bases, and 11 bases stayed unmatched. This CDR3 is CASSPRGGQGSGELFF. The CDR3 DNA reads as TGTGCCAGCAGCCCTAGAGGGGGACAGGGCAGCGGGGAGCTGTTTTTT.

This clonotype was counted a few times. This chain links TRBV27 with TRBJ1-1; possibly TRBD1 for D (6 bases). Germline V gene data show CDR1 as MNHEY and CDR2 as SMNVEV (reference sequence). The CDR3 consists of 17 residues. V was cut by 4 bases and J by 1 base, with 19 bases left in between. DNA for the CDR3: TGTGCCAGCAGTTCCCAACGTGGGGGGCCAGAGAACACTGAAGCTTTCTTT. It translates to CASSSQRGGPENTEAFF.

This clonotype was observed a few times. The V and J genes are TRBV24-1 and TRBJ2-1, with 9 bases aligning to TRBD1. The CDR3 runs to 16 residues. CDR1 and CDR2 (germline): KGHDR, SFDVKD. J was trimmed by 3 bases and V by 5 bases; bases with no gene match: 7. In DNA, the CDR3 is TGTGCCACCAGTGGGGGCCCGGGACAGGGCTACAATGAGCAGTTCTTC. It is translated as CATSGGPGQGYNEQFF.

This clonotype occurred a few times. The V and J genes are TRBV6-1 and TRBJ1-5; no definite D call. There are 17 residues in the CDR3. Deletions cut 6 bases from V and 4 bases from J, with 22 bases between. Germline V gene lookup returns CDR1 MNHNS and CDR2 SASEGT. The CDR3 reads CASSNIPADGKNQPQHF. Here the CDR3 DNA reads TGTGCCAGCAGCAACATTCCTGCGGACGGGAAAAATCAGCCCCAGCATTTT.

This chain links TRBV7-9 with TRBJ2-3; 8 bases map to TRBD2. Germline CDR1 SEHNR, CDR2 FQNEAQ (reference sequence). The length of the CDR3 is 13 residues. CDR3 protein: CASRGVPTDTQYF. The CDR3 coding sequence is TGTGCTTCGCGGGGGGTCCCCACAGATACGCAGTATTTT. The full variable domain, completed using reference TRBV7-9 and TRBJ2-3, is DTGVSQNPRHKITKRGQNVTFRCDPISEHNRLYWYRQTLGQGPEFLTYFQNEAQLEKSRLLSDRFSAERPKGSFSTLEIQRTEQGDSAMYLCASRGVPTDTQYFGPGTRLTVL.

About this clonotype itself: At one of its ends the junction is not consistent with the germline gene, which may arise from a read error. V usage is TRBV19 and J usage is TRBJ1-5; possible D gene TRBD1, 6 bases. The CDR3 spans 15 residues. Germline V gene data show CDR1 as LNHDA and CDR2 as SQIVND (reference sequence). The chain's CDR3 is CTSSLQGLYNQPQHF. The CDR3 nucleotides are TGTACCAGTAGTTTACAGGGATTGTACAATCAGCCCCAGCATTTT.

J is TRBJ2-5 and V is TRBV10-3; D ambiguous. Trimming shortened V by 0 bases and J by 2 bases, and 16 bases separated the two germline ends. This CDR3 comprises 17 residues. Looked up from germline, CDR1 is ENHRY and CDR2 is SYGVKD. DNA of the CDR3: TGTGCCATCAGTGAGTCGATCGGTCCCCGTCCGCAAGAGACCCAGTACTTC. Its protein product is CAISESIGPRPQETQYF.

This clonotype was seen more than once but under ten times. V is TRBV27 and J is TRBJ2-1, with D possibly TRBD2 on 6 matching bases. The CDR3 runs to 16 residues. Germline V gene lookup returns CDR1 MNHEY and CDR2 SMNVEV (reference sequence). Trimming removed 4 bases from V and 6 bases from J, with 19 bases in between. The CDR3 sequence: CASSSLGGGTSNEQFF. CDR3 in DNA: TGTGCCAGCAGTTCGTTGGGGGGAGGTACAAGCAATGAGCAGTTCTTC.

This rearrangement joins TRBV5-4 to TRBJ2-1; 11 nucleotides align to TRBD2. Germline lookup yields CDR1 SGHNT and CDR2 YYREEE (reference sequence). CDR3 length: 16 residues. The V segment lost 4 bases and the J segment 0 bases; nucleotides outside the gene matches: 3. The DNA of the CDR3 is TGTGCCAGCAGCCCCACTAGCGGGAGCTCCTACAATGAGCAGTTCTTC. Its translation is CASSPTSGSSYNEQFF.

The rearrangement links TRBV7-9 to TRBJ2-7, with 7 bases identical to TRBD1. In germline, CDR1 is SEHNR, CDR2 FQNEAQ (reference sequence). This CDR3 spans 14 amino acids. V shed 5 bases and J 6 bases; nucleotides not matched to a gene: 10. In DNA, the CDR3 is TGTGCCAGCAGCCGAGCCGACAGGGCCCTCGAGCAGTACTTC. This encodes CASSRADRALEQYF. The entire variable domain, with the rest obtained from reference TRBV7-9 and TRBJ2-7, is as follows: DTGVSQNPRHKITKRGQNVTFRCDPISEHNRLYWYRQTLGQGPEFLTYFQNEAQLEKSRLLSDRFSAERPKGSFSTLEIQRTEQGDSAMYLCASSRADRALEQYFGPGTRLTVT.

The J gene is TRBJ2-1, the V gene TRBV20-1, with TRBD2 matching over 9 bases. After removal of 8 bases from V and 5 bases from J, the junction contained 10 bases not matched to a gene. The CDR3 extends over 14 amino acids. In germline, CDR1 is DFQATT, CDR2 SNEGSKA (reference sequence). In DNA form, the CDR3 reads TGCAGTCCGGAATTCGGACTAGCGCACAATGAGCAGTTCTTC. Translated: CSPEFGLAHNEQFF.

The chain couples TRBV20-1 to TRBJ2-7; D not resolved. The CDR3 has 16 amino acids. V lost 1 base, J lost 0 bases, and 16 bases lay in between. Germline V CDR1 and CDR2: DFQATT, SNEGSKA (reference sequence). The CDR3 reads CSARAESRYSSYEQYF. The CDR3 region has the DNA TGCAGTGCTAGAGCCGAGAGTCGGTATAGCTCCTACGAGCAGTACTTC.

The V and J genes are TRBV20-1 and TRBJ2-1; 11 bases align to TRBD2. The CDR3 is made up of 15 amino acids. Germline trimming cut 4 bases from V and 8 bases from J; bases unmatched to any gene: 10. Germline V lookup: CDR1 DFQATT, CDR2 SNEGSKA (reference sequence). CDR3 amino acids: CSAILLAGDLDEQFF. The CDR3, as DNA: TGCAGTGCTATACTACTAGCGGGAGATTTGGATGAGCAGTTCTTC.